The 20 T cell receptor beta chains below all came from one sample that was sequenced in a study of blood T cells in healthy people across ages. A sample-barcoded 5' primer and a J-beta primer mix were used in a second PCR of about 6 to 12 cycles. From the 5' RACE reads, TCRdb called clonotypes with MiXCR, one entry per CDR3 protein. This table has hundreds of thousands of distinct CDR3 sequences, roughly 60% appearing once. The specimen sequenced was blood. These receptors all come from a man aged 25-45 years in good health.

This clonotype was observed a few times. This chain connects TRBV5-1 to TRBJ2-1, with D unclear. This CDR3 spans 13 amino acids. Germline CDR1 reads SGHRS; CDR2 reads YFSETQ. The ends were cut back, 2 bases at V and 9 bases at J, with 12 bases in the middle. The CDR3 loop reads CASSLQTLSEQFF. Here the CDR3 DNA reads TGCGCCAGCAGCTTACAAACCCTGAGTGAGCAGTTCTTC. The complete variable domain, with remaining parts taken from reference TRBV5-1 and TRBJ2-1, reads KAGVTQTPRYLIKTRGQQVTLSCSPISGHRSVSWYQQTPGQGLQFLFEYFSETQRNKGNFPGRFSGRQFSNSRSEMNVSTLELGDSALYLCASSLQTLSEQFFGPGTRLTVL.

This clonotype was seen just once. The V and J genes are TRBV12-3 or TRBV12-4 and TRBJ2-1; D tentatively reads TRBD1 or TRBD2 (6 bases each). The CDR3 length is 14 residues. V lost 7 bases, J lost 4 bases, and 14 bases lay in between. The CDR3 loop is CASTVEGVYNEQFF. For the CDR3, the DNA is TGTGCCAGCACCGTGGAGGGGGTTTACAATGAGCAGTTCTTC.

This clonotype has a handful of counts. This chain uses TRBV5-1 with TRBJ1-4, with a tentative D call TRBD1 (6 bases). CDR1 and CDR2 from the germline V gene are SGHRS and YFSETQ. This CDR3 spans 16 amino acids. Trimming cost V 0 bases and J 7 bases, with 16 bases left between them. The CDR3 bases are TGCGCCAGCAGCTTGGCCTCAGGGGCACCTAGTGAAAAACTGTTTTTT. The encoded protein is CASSLASGAPSEKLFF.

The chain combines TRBV3-1 with TRBJ2-5, with D unresolved. The V end lost 0 bases, the J end lost 2 bases, and 7 bases lay between the germline ends. Germline V gene lookup returns CDR1 LGHDT and CDR2 YNNKEL (reference sequence). CDR3 length: 14 residues. DNA of the CDR3: TGTGCCAGCAGCCAAGATACTCTTCAAGAGACCCAGTACTTC. Protein product: CASSQDTLQETQYF.

In its sample, this clonotype was seen a few times. This chain joins TRBV15 and TRBJ1-1, with a tentative D call TRBD1 (5 bases). CDR3 size: 13 residues. The V gene lost 0 bases and the J gene lost 11 bases, with 13 bases spanning the gap. Germline values: CDR1 LNHNV, CDR2 YYDKDF (reference sequence). The CDR3 sequence: CATSRDVDRRAFF. DNA for the CDR3: TGTGCCACCAGCAGAGATGTCGACAGACGGGCTTTCTTT.

DNA of the CDR3: TGTGCCAGCAGCCGAGTACTAACAGGAGAGACCCAGTACTTC. Its protein is CASSRVLTGETQYF. This chain joins TRBV3-1 and TRBJ2-4; TRBD1 is a possible D gene (5 bases). The J call may be in error: the DNA end matches TRBJ2-5 better. The CDR3 runs to 14 residues. CDR1 LGHDT and CDR2 YNNKEL come from the germline V gene (reference sequence).

The CDR3 coding sequence is TGTGCCAGCAGACAGGGGGCTAGCACAGATACGCAGTATTTT. It encodes CASRQGASTDTQYF. This chain connects TRBV6-4 to TRBJ2-3; 9 bases match TRBD1. Germline V gives CDR1 MRHNA, CDR2 SNTAGT. The J segment lost 0 bases and the V segment lost 6 bases, leaving 1 base of the junction unmatched. There are 14 residues in the CDR3.

The V and J genes are TRBV6-5 and TRBJ2-4; a possible D gene is TRBD1 (5 bases). The CDR3 is 18 residues long. Per the germline V gene, CDR1 is MNHEY and CDR2 is SVGAGI. Between the trimmed V and J ends, which lost 4 bases and 2 bases, there was a span of 21 bases. This chain's CDR3 is CASSFPRPAGFTKNIQYF. The CDR3, as DNA: TGTGCCAGCAGTTTCCCAAGGCCAGCAGGGTTTACCAAAAACATTCAGTACTTC.

The count of this clonotype is one. The chain has TRBV27 and TRBJ2-1; 9 bases agree with TRBD2. In germline, CDR1 is MNHEY, CDR2 SMNVEV (reference sequence). The CDR3 has 16 residues. J gave up 2 bases and V 10 bases, and 12 bases lay outside the gene matches. The CDR3 spells CATNPGTSKAYNEQFF. The CDR3 DNA reads TGTGCCACCAACCCCGGGACTAGCAAAGCCTACAATGAGCAGTTCTTC.

This clonotype was counted between two and nine times. The chain has TRBV29-1 and TRBJ2-3; D call uncertain. The CDR3 is 13 amino acids. Germline V gives CDR1 SQVTM, CDR2 ANQGSEA. With 7 bases removed from V and 6 bases from J, the gap between germline ends came to 17 bases. The CDR3 loop is CSAPPWGVDTQYF. The CDR3 region has the DNA TGCAGCGCCCCCCCCTGGGGTGTGGATACGCAGTATTTT.

V and J are TRBV20-1 and TRBJ2-2; D remains unclear. V was cut by 1 base and J by 1 base, with 13 bases left in between. CDR3 size: 16 residues. Per the germline V gene, CDR1 is DFQATT and CDR2 is SNEGSKA (reference sequence). CDR3 in amino acids: CSARAKVFMNTGELFF. Written as DNA, the CDR3 is TGCAGTGCTAGAGCAAAGGTTTTCATGAACACCGGGGAGCTGTTTTTT.

The gene calls are TRBV9 and TRBJ2-3; 12 nucleotides line up with TRBD2. This CDR3 comprises 17 residues. The trim removed 4 bases at V and 4 bases at J, leaving 10 bases unmatched. CDR1 and CDR2 from the germline V gene are SGDLS and YYNGEE. This CDR3 reads CASSFRPTSGGADTQYF. The DNA of the CDR3 is TGTGCCAGCAGCTTCAGACCGACTAGCGGGGGCGCAGATACGCAGTATTTT. Using reference TRBV9 and TRBJ2-3 for the parts outside the CDR3, the full variable domain is DSGVTQTPKHLITATGQRVTLRCSPRSGDLSVYWYQQSLDQGLQFLIQYYNGEERAKGNILERFSAQQFPDLHSELNLSSLELGDSALYFCASSFRPTSGGADTQYFGPGTRLTVL.

V and J are TRBV13 and TRBJ2-3, with TRBD2 as a possible D gene (6 bases). Looked up from germline, CDR1 is PRHDT and CDR2 is FYEKMQ (reference sequence). Trimming removed 3 bases at V and 2 bases at J, with 15 bases between. There are 16 residues in the CDR3. Here the CDR3 reads CASSFRLGGNTDTQYF. The CDR3, as DNA: TGTGCCAGCAGCTTCCGCCTGGGGGGAAACACAGATACGCAGTATTTT.

This clonotype was detected only a few times. The CDR3 DNA sequence: TGCAGTGCTAGTCCTTCCGGGGGGGCCCGGATGGCCGAGACCCAGTACTTC. Protein sequence: CSASPSGGARMAETQYF. The rearrangement uses TRBV20-1 and TRBJ2-5; 8 bases align to TRBD2. V was pared by 3 bases and J by 5 bases, with 17 bases of the junction left unmatched. This CDR3 has 17 amino acids. The germline V gene encodes CDR1 DFQATT and CDR2 SNEGSKA (reference sequence).

V usage is TRBV6-2 or TRBV6-3 and J usage is TRBJ2-3, with 13 positions matching TRBD2. Germline CDR1 reads MNHEY; CDR2 reads SVGEGT. The ends lost 10 bases at V and 2 bases at J; junction bases unmatched: 6. The CDR3 consists of 15 residues. The CDR3 bases are TGTGCCACCTCGGGACTAGCGGGGATCACAGATACGCAGTATTTT. This translates into CATSGLAGITDTQYF.

The chain couples TRBV6-1 to TRBJ2-7; tentative D call: TRBD1 (6 bases). V lost 2 bases and J lost 4, with 15 bases in between. Germline loops: CDR1 MNHNS, CDR2 SASEGT. The CDR3 spans 15 residues. Here the CDR3 reads CASSEWAGDRYEQYF. The CDR3, as DNA: TGTGCCAGCAGTGAATGGGCAGGGGACCGATACGAGCAGTACTTC.

The rearrangement uses TRBV5-1 and TRBJ1-2, with TRBD1 matching over 7 bases. This CDR3 has 16 residues. After removal of 0 bases from V and 5 bases from J, the junction contained 10 bases not matched to a gene. Germline loops: CDR1 SGHRS, CDR2 YFSETQ. The CDR3: CASSLDAGTVLYGYTF. The CDR3, as DNA: TGCGCCAGCAGCTTGGACGCCGGGACAGTTTTATATGGCTACACCTTC.

This chain joins TRBV7-2 and TRBJ2-3, with no clear D. V was clipped by 1 base and J by 2 bases, with 13 bases between them. Looked up from germline, CDR1 is SGHTA and CDR2 is FQGNSA. This CDR3 is built from 16 residues. Written as DNA, the CDR3 is TGTGCCAGCAGCTTAGAATCGGGTGTCCCCACAGATACGCAGTATTTT. Residues: CASSLESGVPTDTQYF.

The chain is built from TRBV25-1 and TRBJ1-3; D gene ambiguous. V was clipped by 4 bases and J by 0 bases, with 7 bases between them. CDR1 and CDR2 from the germline V gene are MGHDK and SYGVNS. The CDR3 contains 14 residues. The CDR3 loop is CASSAVSSGNTIYF. CDR3 coding DNA: TGTGCCAGCAGTGCTGTTTCCTCTGGAAACACCATATATTTT.

J is TRBJ1-1 and V is TRBV7-9; the D is unclear. The germline V gene encodes CDR1 SEHNR and CDR2 FQNEAQ (reference sequence). The CDR3 covers 12 residues. V was shortened by 2 bases and J by 6 bases, with 7 bases between the two germline ends. This CDR3 reads CASSLSPPEAFF. Here the CDR3 DNA reads TGTGCCAGCAGCTTATCTCCCCCTGAAGCTTTCTTT.